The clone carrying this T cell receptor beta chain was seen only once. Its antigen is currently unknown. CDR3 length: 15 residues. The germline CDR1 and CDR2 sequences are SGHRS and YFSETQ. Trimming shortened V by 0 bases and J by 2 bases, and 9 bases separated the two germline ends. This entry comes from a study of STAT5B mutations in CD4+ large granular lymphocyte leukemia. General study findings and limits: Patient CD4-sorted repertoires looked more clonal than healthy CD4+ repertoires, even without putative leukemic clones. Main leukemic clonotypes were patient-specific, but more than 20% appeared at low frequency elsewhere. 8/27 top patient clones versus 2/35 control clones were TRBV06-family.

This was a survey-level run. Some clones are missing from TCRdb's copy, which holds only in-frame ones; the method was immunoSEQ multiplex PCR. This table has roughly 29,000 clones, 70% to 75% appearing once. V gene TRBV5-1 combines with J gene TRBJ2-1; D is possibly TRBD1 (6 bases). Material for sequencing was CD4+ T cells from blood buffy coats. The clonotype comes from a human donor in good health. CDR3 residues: CASSLEQGTYNEQFF. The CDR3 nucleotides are TGCGCCAGCAGCTTGGAACAGGGTACCTACAATGAGCAGTTCTTC.